This T cell receptor (beta chain) was sequenced in a study of T cells after yellow fever vaccination. For the study at large: Fractions low in cell number were prepared with SMART-Seq v4 Ultra Low Input.

UMIs and a universal primer site were added when TCR cDNA was made by 5'RACE template switching. TCRdb re-analysed the 5' RACE reads in MiXCR, keeping a single row per CDR3 protein. The sample lists roughly 250,000 distinct CDR3 sequences; 10% to 15% were seen once. Regarding the study as a whole: Booster samples showed a return of most primary-vaccination clones (roughly 95% CD4, about 88% CD8). Sorted repertoires could include abundant contaminating clonotypes from bulk cells.

Turning to this clonotype: Its antigen is unidentified.

The V gene's germline CDR1 is SGHTA and CDR2 FQGNSA. The V and J ends lost 1 base and 6 bases respectively, with 6 bases between them. CDR3 length: 12 amino acids. The specimen comprised CD4+ T cells sorted from PBMCs, sampled 45 days after the yellow fever booster vaccination. The chain is built from TRBV7-2 and TRBJ2-5; no definite D call. This receptor was identified in a man between 25 and 39 years old who received the YFV17D yellow fever vaccine. The CDR3 region is CASSLGPKTQYF. For the CDR3, the DNA is TGTGCCAGCAGCTTAGGACCGAAGACCCAGTACTTC.